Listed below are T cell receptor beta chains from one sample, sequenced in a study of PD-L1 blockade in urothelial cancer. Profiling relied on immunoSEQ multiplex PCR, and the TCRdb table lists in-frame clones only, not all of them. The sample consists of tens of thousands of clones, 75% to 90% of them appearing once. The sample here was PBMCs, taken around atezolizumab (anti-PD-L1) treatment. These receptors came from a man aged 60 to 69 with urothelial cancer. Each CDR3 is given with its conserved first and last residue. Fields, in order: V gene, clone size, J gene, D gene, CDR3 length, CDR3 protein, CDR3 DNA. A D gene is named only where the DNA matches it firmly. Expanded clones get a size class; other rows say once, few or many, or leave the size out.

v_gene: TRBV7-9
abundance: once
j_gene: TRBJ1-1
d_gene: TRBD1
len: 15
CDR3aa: CASSLANRGLGEAFF
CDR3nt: TGTGCCAGCAGCTTAGCCAACAGGGGGCTTGGTGAAGCTTTCTTT

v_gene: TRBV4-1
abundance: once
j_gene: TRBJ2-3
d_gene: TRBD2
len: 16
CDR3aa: CASSIRLAGAQDTQYF
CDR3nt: TGCGCCAGCAGCATTCGACTAGCGGGGGCCCAAGATACGCAGTATTTT

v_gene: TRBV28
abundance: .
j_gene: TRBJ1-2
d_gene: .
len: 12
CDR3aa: CASTPRDYGYTF
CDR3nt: TGTGCCAGCACCCCTCGGGACTATGGCTACACCTTC

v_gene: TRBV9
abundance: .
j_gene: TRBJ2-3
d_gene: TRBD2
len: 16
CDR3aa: CASSSRLAGPTDTQYF
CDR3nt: TGTGCCAGCAGCTCCCGACTAGCGGGGCCCACAGATACGCAGTATTTT

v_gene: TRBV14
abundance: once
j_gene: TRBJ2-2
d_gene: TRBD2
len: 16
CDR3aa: CASSPLAGGAGRELFF
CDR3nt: TGTGCCAGCAGCCCCCTAGCGGGGGGAGCAGGGAGGGAGCTGTTTTTT

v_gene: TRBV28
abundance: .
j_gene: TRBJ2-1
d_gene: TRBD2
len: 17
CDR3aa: CASSRLLTSGGAEEQFF
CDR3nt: TGTGCCAGCAGTCGGCTCCTGACTAGCGGGGGGGCCGAAGAGCAGTTCTTC

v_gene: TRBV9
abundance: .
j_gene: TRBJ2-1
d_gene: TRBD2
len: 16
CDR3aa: CASSARTSGVWYEQFF
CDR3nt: TGTGCCAGCAGCGCCCGGACTAGCGGGGTATGGTATGAGCAGTTCTTC

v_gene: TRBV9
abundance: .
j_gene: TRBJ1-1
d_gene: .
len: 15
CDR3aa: CASSPPDRMNTEAFF
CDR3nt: TGTGCCAGCAGCCCCCCTGACAGGATGAACACTGAAGCTTTCTTT

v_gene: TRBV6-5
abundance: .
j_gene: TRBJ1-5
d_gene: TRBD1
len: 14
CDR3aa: CASSPGTVNQPQHF
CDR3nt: TGTGCCAGCAGTCCCGGGACAGTTAATCAGCCCCAGCATTTT

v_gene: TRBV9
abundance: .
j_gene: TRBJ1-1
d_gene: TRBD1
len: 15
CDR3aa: CASSEKQGASTEAFF
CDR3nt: TGTGCCAGCAGCGAAAAACAGGGGGCTAGCACTGAAGCTTTCTTT

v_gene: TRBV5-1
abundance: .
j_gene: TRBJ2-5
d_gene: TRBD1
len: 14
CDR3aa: CASSPGQGMQTQYF
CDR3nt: TGCGCCAGCAGCCCGGGACAGGGTATGCAGACCCAGTACTTC

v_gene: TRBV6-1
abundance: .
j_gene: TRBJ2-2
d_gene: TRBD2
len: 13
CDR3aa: CASSVGLAGELFF
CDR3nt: TGTGCCAGCAGTGTGGGACTAGCTGGGGAGCTGTTTTTT

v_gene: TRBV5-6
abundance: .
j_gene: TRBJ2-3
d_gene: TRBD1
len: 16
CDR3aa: CASSLGKTGRADTQYF
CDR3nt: TGTGCCAGCAGCTTGGGGAAGACAGGGCGAGCAGATACGCAGTATTTT

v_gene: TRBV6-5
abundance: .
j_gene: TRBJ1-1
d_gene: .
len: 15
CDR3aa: CASSYSSRANTEAFF
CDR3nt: TGTGCCAGCAGTTACTCGTCCCGCGCGAACACTGAAGCTTTCTTT

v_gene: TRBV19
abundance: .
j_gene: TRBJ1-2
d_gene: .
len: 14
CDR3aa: CASSPNPDSYGYTF
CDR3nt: TGTGCCAGTAGTCCAAACCCCGACAGCTATGGCTACACCTTC

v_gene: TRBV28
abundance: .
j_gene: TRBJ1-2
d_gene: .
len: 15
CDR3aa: CASSRQNGHGAGYTF
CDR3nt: TGTGCCAGCAGCCGACAAAACGGACATGGCGCAGGCTACACCTTC

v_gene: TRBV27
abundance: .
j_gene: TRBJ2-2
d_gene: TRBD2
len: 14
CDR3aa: CASSSGLGAGELFF
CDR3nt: TGTGCCAGCAGTTCCGGACTAGGGGCCGGGGAGCTGTTTTTT

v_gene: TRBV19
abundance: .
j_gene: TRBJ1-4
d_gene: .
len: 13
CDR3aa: CASSMSTVEKLFF
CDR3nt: TGTGCCAGTAGTATGTCCACAGTCGAAAAACTGTTTTTT

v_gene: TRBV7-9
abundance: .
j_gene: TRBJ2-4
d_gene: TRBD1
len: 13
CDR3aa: CASSRDRDGIQYF
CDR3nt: TGTGCCAGCAGCCGGGACAGGGACGGCATTCAGTACTTC

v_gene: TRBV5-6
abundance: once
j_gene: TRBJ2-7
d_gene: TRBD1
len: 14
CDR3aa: CASSLGTGADEQYF
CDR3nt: TGTGCCAGCAGCTTGGGGACAGGGGCGGACGAGCAGTACTTC